The 5 T cell receptor beta chains presented below share a single source sample, sequenced in a study of cytomegalovirus exposure and HLA in healthy donors. Primers included in the PCR were 60 Vbeta and 13 Jbeta primers. Some clones are missing from TCRdb's copy, which holds only in-frame ones; the method was immunoSEQ multiplex PCR. Of 150,000 to 200,000 clones listed, over 80% are singletons. The material sequenced was PBMCs. These receptors originate from a young woman in good health and CMV-seronegative.

The chain recombines TRBV2 with TRBJ1-5; D is possibly TRBD1 (5 bases). Germline V gives CDR1 SNHLY, CDR2 FYNNEI. The CDR3 runs to 16 residues. Trimming pared 1 base from V and 2 bases from J, leaving 12 bases between. The DNA for the CDR3 is TGTGCCAGCAGTGAAGGGCGGGGGGGACGCAATCAGCCCCAGCATTTT. Translated, it gives CASSEGRGGRNQPQHF.

The rearrangement joins TRBV7-7 to TRBJ2-5; D unresolved. The length of the CDR3 is 13 residues. Per germline, CDR1 SSHAT and CDR2 FNYEAQ (reference sequence). With 3 bases removed from V and 7 bases from J, the gap between germline ends came to 12 bases. CDR3 sequence reads: CASSLVVLGTQYF. In nucleotides, the CDR3 is TGTGCCAGCAGCTTGGTGGTTCTCGGGACCCAGTACTTC.

V gene TRBV30 combines with J gene TRBJ1-4, with no clear D. CDR1 is GTSNPN, CDR2 SVGIG, per germline (reference sequence). The CDR3 runs to 13 residues. V lost 0 bases and J lost 3, with 5 bases in between. The CDR3 is CAWSVMSNEKLFF. CDR3 bases: TGTGCCTGGAGTGTCATGTCTAATGAAAAACTGTTTTTT.

A remark on this clone: The sample carries other DNA sequences with the same CDR3. V gene TRBV6-5 combines with J gene TRBJ2-7; 7 bases fit TRBD2. This CDR3 contains 14 residues. Germline CDR1 reads MNHEY; CDR2 reads SVGAGI. Trimming took 4 bases from V and 0 from J; bases not matched to a gene: 3. The CDR3 sequence is CASSLSGASYEQYF. DNA for the CDR3: TGTGCCAGCAGTTTGAGCGGGGCCTCCTACGAGCAGTACTTC.

V gene TRBV2 combines with J gene TRBJ2-2, with 8 bases identical to TRBD1. Germline CDR1 reads SNHLY; CDR2 reads FYNNEI. This CDR3 region has 14 residues. V gave up 4 bases and J gave up 7 bases; unmatched junction bases: 5. The chain's CDR3 is CASSGTGFVGELFF. The CDR3 DNA follows: TGTGCCAGCAGTGGGACAGGGTTTGTCGGGGAGCTGTTTTTT.